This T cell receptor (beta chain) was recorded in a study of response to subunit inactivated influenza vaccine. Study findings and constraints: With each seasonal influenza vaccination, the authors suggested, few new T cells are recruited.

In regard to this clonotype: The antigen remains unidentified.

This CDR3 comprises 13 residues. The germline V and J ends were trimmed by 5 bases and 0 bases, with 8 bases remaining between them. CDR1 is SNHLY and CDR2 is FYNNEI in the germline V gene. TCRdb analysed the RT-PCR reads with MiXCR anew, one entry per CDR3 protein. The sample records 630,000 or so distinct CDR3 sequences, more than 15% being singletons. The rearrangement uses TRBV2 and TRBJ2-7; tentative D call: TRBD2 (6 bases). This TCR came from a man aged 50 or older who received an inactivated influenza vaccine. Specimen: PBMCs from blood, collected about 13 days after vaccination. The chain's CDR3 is CASSTGLSYEQYF. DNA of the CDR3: TGTGCCAGCAGTACGGGACTCTCCTACGAGCAGTACTTC.